The clone carrying this T cell receptor beta chain was seen just once. Antigen specificity is unknown. The junction departs from the called germline gene at one end, perhaps through a read error. This specimen belongs to a study of tumor-infiltrating lymphocytes in primary liver carcinoma. Study at large: Stage T1-T3 N0M0 tumors measured about 4.2 to 10 cm at most. Study-level points and caveats: Pairs of tumor regions overlapped more than tumor-adjacent and tumor-blood pairs did.

Total RNA (roughly 530 ng) served as template for TCR beta cDNA synthesis primed by a constant-region primer. It was through three nested multiplex PCR rounds of slightly modified ARM-PCR that TCR beta libraries arose. Two initial PCR rounds of around 10 cycles each paired TRBV1-TRBV30 forward primers with a C-beta reverse primer. One entry per CDR3 protein results from TCRdb running MiXCR on the multiplex PCR reads. Altogether fewer than 250,000 distinct CDR3 sequences are present, around 60% being singletons, with the ten largest covering 6% to 8.5%. Germline CDR1 reads MNHEY; CDR2 reads SVGAGI. CDR3 length: 11 residues. RNA isolated from unsorted whole blood supplied the blood RNA, with germline DNA also extracted. Chronic HBV infection, untreated so far, was present in the patients.

Sequenced material: peripheral blood. The chain joins TRBV6-5 to TRBJ2-7; possibly TRBD2 for D (5 bases). This sequence originates from a woman aged 55-70 years with primary liver carcinoma and hepatitis B virus infection. CDR3 DNA sequence: TGTGCTAGCAATTCCAAGCGGGAGCAGTACTTC. This codes for CASNSKREQYF.